This passage covers 17 T cell receptor beta chains from one sample sequenced in a study of T cell responses to AZD1222 COVID-19 vaccine. Some clones are missing from TCRdb's copy, which holds only in-frame ones; the method was immunoSEQ multiplex PCR. This table holds approximately 120,000 clones, roughly 90% found once. The sample in question was peripheral blood, obtained on day 0 of AZD1222 vaccination. The origin of the receptors is an adult in good health.

The chain couples TRBV7-2 to TRBJ1-5, with 7 nucleotides matching TRBD1. The CDR3 runs to 14 residues. The junction had 6 bases not matched to a gene; V was cut back by 4 bases and J by 6 bases. Per germline, CDR1 SGHTA and CDR2 FQGNSA. In DNA form, the CDR3 reads TGTGCCAGCAGCTCAGGGGGGGGTGGTCAGCCCCAGCATTTT. This encodes CASSSGGGGQPQHF.

The CDR3 reads CASSGGPLPYNEQFF. CDR3 coding DNA: TGTGCCAGCAGTGGGGGACCTCTTCCCTACAATGAGCAGTTCTTC. The rearrangement links TRBV2 to TRBJ2-1; D may match TRBD1 or TRBD2 (5 bases each). The CDR3 runs to 15 residues. Germline V lookup: CDR1 SNHLY, CDR2 FYNNEI. The germline V and J ends were trimmed by 4 bases and 2 bases, with 12 bases remaining between them.

This rearrangement joins TRBV10-2 to TRBJ1-3, with D perhaps matching TRBD1 (5 bases). V lost 4 bases to trimming and J lost 4 bases, with 11 bases between them. The CDR3 totals 14 residues. CDR1 WSHSY and CDR2 SAAADI come from the germline V gene. CDR3 sequence: CASSASGSGNTIYF. In nucleotides, the CDR3 is TGCGCCAGCAGTGCATCAGGGAGCGGAAACACCATATATTTT.

This clone was counted a few times. The rearrangement joins TRBV30 to TRBJ1-4, with a weak D call TRBD1 (6 bases). V was clipped by 2 bases and J by 6 bases, with 13 bases between them. The CDR3 runs to 14 residues. Germline V CDR1 and CDR2: GTSNPN, SVGIG (reference sequence). The CDR3 spells CAWSRGQRDEKLFF. The CDR3 region has the DNA TGTGCCTGGAGTCGGGGGCAGCGGGATGAAAAACTGTTTTTT.

The J gene is TRBJ2-7, the V gene TRBV5-1, with a weak D call TRBD2 (6 bases). Trimming stripped 2 bases from V and 3 bases from J, with 15 bases between. This CDR3 has 15 residues. Germline CDR1 SGHRS, CDR2 YFSETQ. The CDR3 protein is CASSFSGAGVYEQYF. DNA of the CDR3: TGCGCCAGCAGCTTTAGCGGAGCTGGGGTCTACGAGCAGTACTTC.

J is TRBJ1-5 and V is TRBV28, with 7 bases fitting TRBD1. The CDR3 extends over 17 amino acids. Germline V gives CDR1 MDHEN, CDR2 SYDVKM. J was trimmed by 2 bases and V by 4 bases; bases with no gene match: 11. As DNA, the CDR3 is TGTGCCAGCAGTTCACGACAGGGCTATATTCGCAATCAGCCCCAGCATTTT. Translating gives CASSSRQGYIRNQPQHF.

The chain combines TRBV5-4 with TRBJ1-1; 12 bases agree with TRBD1. From germline, CDR1 is SGHNT and CDR2 YYREEE (reference sequence). Trimming at V came to 4 bases and at J to 12 bases, leaving 16 bases not matched to a gene. The CDR3 length is 16 residues. The CDR3 here is CASSPPPGQGAGRTFF. In DNA, the CDR3 is TGTGCCAGCAGCCCCCCCCCGGGACAGGGGGCGGGGAGGACTTTCTTT.

This chain links TRBV7-9 with TRBJ1-2; D not resolved. Germline CDR1 and CDR2: SEHNR and FQNEAQ (reference sequence). With 4 bases removed from V and 6 bases from J, the gap between germline ends came to 12 bases. There are 13 residues in the CDR3. CDR3 sequence (DNA): TGTGCCAGCAGCTACGCCCAGGCAAATGGCTACACCTTC. Its translation is CASSYAQANGYTF.

The chain links TRBV7-2 to TRBJ2-5, with D perhaps matching TRBD2 (5 bases). CDR3 length equals 14 residues. V was shortened by 0 bases and J by 3 bases, with 8 bases between the two germline ends. In germline, CDR1 is SGHTA, CDR2 FQGNSA. This chain's CDR3 is CASSLARVEETQYF. The CDR3, as DNA: TGTGCCAGCAGCTTAGCGCGGGTGGAAGAGACCCAGTACTTC.

This rearrangement joins TRBV12-5 to TRBJ1-4; no clear D. Germline V gene sequence: CDR1 LGHNT, CDR2 FRNRAP. V shed 2 bases and J shed 7 bases, with 8 bases lying between them. The CDR3 is 13 residues long. The CDR3 sequence is CASGLSSAEKLFF. CDR3 in DNA: TGTGCTAGTGGTTTGTCCTCAGCTGAAAAACTGTTTTTT. Complete variable domain (other parts from reference TRBV12-5 and TRBJ1-4): DARVTQTPRHKVTEMGQEVTMRCQPILGHNTVFWYRQTMMQGLELLAYFRNRAPLDDSGMPKDRFSAEMPDATLATLKIQPSEPRDSAVYFCASGLSSAEKLFFGSGTQLSVL.

This rearrangement joins TRBV6-5 to TRBJ1-1; possibly TRBD1 for D (6 bases). This CDR3 is 13 amino acids long. The V end lost 5 bases, the J end lost 0 bases, and 7 bases lay between the germline ends. Germline V CDR1 and CDR2: MNHEY, SVGAGI. The CDR3 coding sequence is TGTGCCAGCAGTCGACAGGTGAACACTGAAGCTTTCTTT. This codes for CASSRQVNTEAFF.

This chain connects TRBV5-6 to TRBJ2-2; D possibly corresponds to TRBD2 (5 bases). V lost 2 bases, J lost 5 bases, and 10 bases lay in between. CDR1 and CDR2 from the germline V gene are SGHDT and YYEEEE. The CDR3 length is 14 residues. CDR3 sequence: CASSFGRRTGELFF. The CDR3 DNA reads TGTGCCAGCAGCTTCGGACGGAGGACCGGGGAGCTGTTTTTT. The whole variable domain, filled in from reference TRBV5-6 and TRBJ2-2, reads DAGVTQSPTHLIKTRGQQVTLRCSPKSGHDTVSWYQQALGQGPQFIFQYYEEEERQRGNFPDRFSGHQFPNYSSELNVNALLLGDSALYLCASSFGRRTGELFFGEGSRLTVL.

The rearrangement joins TRBV9 to TRBJ2-1, with a tentative D call TRBD1 (6 bases). Germline values: CDR1 SGDLS, CDR2 YYNGEE. This CDR3 has 13 residues. V was trimmed by 3 bases and J by 8 bases, leaving 12 bases between them. The CDR3 DNA sequence: TGTGCCAGCAGCGCCAGGGGCAGGGATGAGCAGTTCTTC. Translating gives CASSARGRDEQFF.

The rearrangement uses TRBV27 and TRBJ1-2; D might be TRBD1 (5 bases). V was shortened by 4 bases and J by 2 bases, with 11 bases between the two germline ends. Germline CDR1 reads MNHEY; CDR2 reads SMNVEV (reference sequence). This CDR3 spans 14 amino acids. The CDR3 sequence is CASSSPAGNYGYTF. The CDR3 coding sequence is TGTGCCAGCAGTTCGCCAGCAGGGAACTATGGCTACACCTTC.

V and J are TRBV29-1 and TRBJ1-2; 7 bases fit TRBD1. Trimming at V came to 7 bases and at J to 5 bases, leaving 7 bases not matched to a gene. The CDR3 is made up of 12 amino acids. Germline CDR1 is SQVTM and CDR2 is ANQGSEA. CDR3 protein: CSGGQGDYGYTF. Written as DNA, the CDR3 is TGCAGCGGGGGCCAGGGGGATTATGGCTACACCTTC.

This clone was seen a few times. The chain couples TRBV11-3 to TRBJ2-5; 12 nucleotides agree with TRBD1. Germline-derived CDR1 and CDR2 are SGHNT and YENEEA. The J segment lost 4 bases and the V segment lost 2 bases, leaving 5 bases of the junction unmatched. The length of the CDR3 is 16 residues. CDR3 protein: CASSLLGQGAGETQYF. The CDR3 DNA reads as TGTGCCAGCAGCTTATTGGGACAGGGGGCCGGAGAGACCCAGTACTTC. The complete variable domain, with remaining parts taken from reference TRBV11-3 and TRBJ2-5, reads EAGVVQSPRYKIIEKKQPVAFWCNPISGHNTLYWYLQNLGQGPELLIRYENEEAVDDSQLPKDRFSAERLKGVDSTLKIQPAELGDSAVYLCASSLLGQGAGETQYFGPGTRLLVL.

V gene TRBV30 combines with J gene TRBJ1-1, with TRBD1 matching 7 bases. Germline V gives CDR1 GTSNPN, CDR2 SVGIG (reference sequence). The CDR3 has 12 residues. V lost 1 base and J lost 11; bases outside the gene matches: 7. This CDR3 is CAWSADRVRAFF. The CDR3, as DNA: TGTGCCTGGAGTGCCGACAGGGTGAGGGCTTTCTTT. Full variable domain (outside the CDR3, taken from reference TRBV30 and TRBJ1-1): SQTIHQWPATLVQPVGSPLSLECTVEGTSNPNLYWYRQAAGRGLQLLFYSVGIGQISSEVPQNLSASRPQDRQFILSSKKLLLSDSGFYLCAWSADRVRAFFGQGTRLTVV.